This T cell receptor (beta chain) was sequenced during a study of cytomegalovirus exposure and HLA in healthy donors. Use of 60 Vbeta and 13 Jbeta primers characterized the PCR. TCRdb keeps only in-frame clones here, not all; method: immunoSEQ multiplex PCR. This sample carries just over 200,000 clones, around 86% of them seen once, and the ten largest clones take about 2.6%. Trimming at V came to 0 bases and at J to 11 bases, leaving 8 bases not matched to a gene. The germline V gene encodes CDR1 PRHDT and CDR2 FYEKMQ (reference sequence). The CDR3 loop spans 15 amino acids. The clonotype comes from a woman aged 40 to 50 in good health and CMV-seronegative. The chain uses TRBV13 and TRBJ1-1; TRBD1 matches 11 bases. The sample was PBMCs. The CDR3 DNA reads TGTGCCAGCAGCTTAGGCGTGGGACAGGGGGGCTCGGCTTTCTTT. It specifies CASSLGVGQGGSAFF.